Below are 27 T cell receptor beta chains sequenced from a single sample in a study of monozygotic twins with inflammatory bowel disease. Reprocessing the 5' RACE reads, TCRdb reports a single entry for every CDR3 protein and omits DNA. Its listing shows roughly 170,000 distinct CDR3 sequences. Sequencing input: blood. Every receptor here comes from a human donor with ulcerative colitis or Crohn's disease, or a healthy co-twin of an affected twin (not recorded which).

The J gene is TRBJ1-2, the V gene TRBV5-1; no DNA is available, so the TRBD1 call from TCRdb remains unchecked. Germline V gene lookup returns CDR1 SGHRS and CDR2 YFSETQ. The CDR3 is 15 amino acids. The CDR3 here is CASSLDRDRAEGYTF.

This chain uses TRBV7-9 with TRBJ1-5; TCRdb outputs TRBD1, but without DNA this stays unchecked. Germline values: CDR1 SEHNR, CDR2 FQNEAQ (reference sequence). This CDR3 region has 11 residues. This CDR3 is CASSSGGPQHF.

The V call is TRBV5-6, the J call TRBJ1-1; absent DNA, TCRdb's TRBD1 call cannot be checked. CDR1 SGHDT and CDR2 YYEEEE come from the germline V gene. This CDR3 spans 14 amino acids. CDR3 loop: CASNFQAGSTEAFF.

This chain uses TRBV20-1 with TRBJ1-5. Germline V gene data show CDR1 as DFQATT and CDR2 as SNEGSKA (reference sequence). This CDR3 comprises 15 residues. CDR3 sequence reads: CSVGLAVMSNQPQHF.

J is TRBJ2-7 and V is TRBV20-1. Per the germline V gene, CDR1 is DFQATT and CDR2 is SNEGSKA (reference sequence). This CDR3 spans 13 amino acids. The CDR3 sequence: CSARDRGPYEQYF.

The rearrangement joins TRBV20-1 to TRBJ1-5; TCRdb names TRBD1, which stays unverified in the absence of DNA. This CDR3 is built from 12 residues. Germline V CDR1 and CDR2: DFQATT, SNEGSKA (reference sequence). The CDR3 sequence: CSADRTGQPQHF.

The chain links TRBV29-1 to TRBJ1-2; TCRdb designates TRBD1, a call that cannot be tested without DNA. The CDR3 extends over 13 amino acids. The germline gives CDR1 SQVTM, CDR2 ANQGSEA. The CDR3 protein is CSVDRGRIYGYTF.

The chain links TRBV7-8 to TRBJ2-1. The germline CDR1 and CDR2 sequences are SGHVS and FQNEAQ. CDR3 size: 13 residues. The CDR3 spells CASSLVLNNEQFF.

The chain carries TRBV7-3 and TRBJ2-2; TCRdb's D call, TRBD2, is unchecked because there is no DNA. This CDR3 contains 14 residues. Per the germline V gene, CDR1 is SGHTA and CDR2 is FQGTGA. The CDR3 is CASSNGTATGELFF. Complete variable domain (other parts from reference TRBV7-3 and TRBJ2-2): GAGVSQTPSNKVTEKGKYVELRCDPISGHTALYWYRQSLGQGPEFLIYFQGTGAADDSGLPNDRFFAVRPEGSVSTLKIQRTERGDSAVYLCASSNGTATGELFFGEGSRLTVL.

V gene TRBV28 combines with J gene TRBJ2-7. The V gene's germline CDR1 is MDHEN and CDR2 SYDVKM. The CDR3 is made up of 12 amino acids. This chain's CDR3 is CASSLKPYEQYF.

The chain couples TRBV7-3 to TRBJ2-3; as DNA is missing, the TRBD2 call by TCRdb cannot be tested. Germline V gene data show CDR1 as SGHTA and CDR2 as FQGTGA. This CDR3 is built from 15 residues. The CDR3 sequence is CASSLGIGLTDTQYF. The variable domain in full, with the rest retrieved from reference TRBV7-3 and TRBJ2-3, is GAGVSQTPSNKVTEKGKYVELRCDPISGHTALYWYRQSLGQGPEFLIYFQGTGAADDSGLPNDRFFAVRPEGSVSTLKIQRTERGDSAVYLCASSLGIGLTDTQYFGPGTRLTVL.

The gene calls are TRBV7-3 and TRBJ2-2; TCRdb reports TRBD1, a call that lacks DNA to check it against. The CDR3 totals 16 residues. Germline-derived CDR1 and CDR2 are SGHTA and FQGTGA. CDR3 region: CASSLSHLSGPGELFF.

This sequence joins TRBV5-5 and TRBJ2-7; TCRdb's D call of TRBD1 is untestable without DNA. The CDR3 is made up of 15 amino acids. Germline lookup yields CDR1 SGHKS and CDR2 YYEKEE (reference sequence). The CDR3 sequence is CASTFRQGESYEQYF.

This chain joins TRBV7-8 and TRBJ2-2; the TCRdb D gene call, TRBD2, has no DNA to confirm it. This CDR3 is 15 amino acids long. Per germline, CDR1 SGHVS and CDR2 FQNEAQ. CDR3 protein: CASSRPGLNTGELFF. Combining the CDR3 with reference TRBV7-8 and TRBJ2-2 gives the whole variable domain GAGVSQSPRYKVAKRGQDVALRCDPISGHVSLFWYQQALGQGPEFLTYFQNEAQLDKSGLPSDRFFAERPEGSVSTLKIQRTQQEDSAVYLCASSRPGLNTGELFFGEGSRLTVL.

The genes are TRBV27 and TRBJ1-5; TCRdb calls TRBD1, which cannot be checked without DNA. The CDR3 has 15 residues. Per the germline V gene, CDR1 is MNHEY and CDR2 is SMNVEV (reference sequence). The CDR3 spells CASRFGGQSNQPQHF.

The chain uses TRBV7-9 and TRBJ2-1; TCRdb reports TRBD1, a call that lacks DNA to check it against. Per the germline V gene, CDR1 is SEHNR and CDR2 is FQNEAQ (reference sequence). CDR3 size: 13 residues. CDR3: CASSRDSRNEQFF.

This chain joins TRBV5-6 and TRBJ1-2. The CDR3 runs 15 residues. CDR1 and CDR2 from the germline V gene are SGHDT and YYEEEE. The CDR3: CASSLAGRYNYGYTF.

This rearrangement joins TRBV9 to TRBJ1-2; TCRdb designates TRBD1, a call that cannot be tested without DNA. This CDR3 has 15 amino acids. Germline CDR1 SGDLS, CDR2 YYNGEE. Here the CDR3 reads CASSGNRGPNYGYTF.

This chain links TRBV18 with TRBJ2-3. The CDR3 has 15 residues. In germline, CDR1 is KGHSH, CDR2 LQKENI. The CDR3 is CASSPGLGGTDTQYF.

The rearrangement uses TRBV5-1 and TRBJ1-2; TCRdb selects TRBD1, and the lack of DNA leaves this call unchecked. From germline, CDR1 is SGHRS and CDR2 YFSETQ. This CDR3 contains 14 residues. This CDR3 reads CASSPQTGGVCYTF. The variable domain in full, with the rest retrieved from reference TRBV5-1 and TRBJ1-2, is KAGVTQTPRYLIKTRGQQVTLSCSPISGHRSVSWYQQTPGQGLQFLFEYFSETQRNKGNFPGRFSGRQFSNSRSEMNVSTLELGDSALYLCASSPQTGGVCYTFGSGTRLTVV.

The V call is TRBV29-1, the J call TRBJ1-4. Germline loops: CDR1 SQVTM, CDR2 ANQGSEA. This CDR3 comprises 16 residues. CDR3 loop: CSVEAHPGATNEKLFF. The full variable domain, its missing parts supplied by reference TRBV29-1 and TRBJ1-4, is SAVISQKPSRDICQRGTSLTIQCQVDSQVTMMFWYRQQPGQSLTLIATANQGSEATYESGFVIDKFPISRPNLTFSTLTVSNMSPEDSSIYLCSVEAHPGATNEKLFFGSGTQLSVL.

The CDR3 loop is CSARTGRTYNEQFF. This sequence joins TRBV20-1 and TRBJ2-1. The CDR3 runs to 14 residues. Looked up from germline, CDR1 is DFQATT and CDR2 is SNEGSKA (reference sequence).

V usage is TRBV2 and J usage is TRBJ1-5; TCRdb gives TRBD1 as the D gene, but with no DNA this cannot be confirmed. There are 15 residues in the CDR3. The germline V gene encodes CDR1 SNHLY and CDR2 FYNNEI. The CDR3 protein is CASRQGSGGQQPQHF.

CDR3 protein: CSAREGRETQYF. J is TRBJ2-5 and V is TRBV20-1; the TCRdb D gene call, TRBD2, has no DNA to confirm it. The CDR3 runs to 12 residues. Germline V lookup: CDR1 DFQATT, CDR2 SNEGSKA (reference sequence).

This rearrangement joins TRBV5-1 to TRBJ2-7; TCRdb names TRBD2, which stays unverified in the absence of DNA. The CDR3 is made up of 16 amino acids. Germline CDR1 reads SGHRS; CDR2 reads YFSETQ. Here the CDR3 reads CASSLTSSGRSYDQYF.

This rearrangement joins TRBV5-1 to TRBJ1-1. The germline V gene encodes CDR1 SGHRS and CDR2 YFSETQ. CDR3 length: 13 amino acids. The CDR3 here is CASSLQDVAEAFF.

The genes are TRBV4-3 and TRBJ1-5. Germline CDR1 reads LGHNA; CDR2 reads YSLEER. This CDR3 contains 11 residues. CDR3 region: CASSQDQPQHF.